The subject of this entry is one T cell receptor beta chain. What it binds is not known. This sample was included in a study of shared clonotypes between healthy human individuals. Study-level findings and limits: Larger richness was generally estimated for naive than memory subsets.

Every immunoSEQ plate was one replicate of a subset's evenly spread DNA. Clones were sequenced by immunoSEQ multiplex PCR, and TCRdb holds only the in-frame ones, with some missing. Of about 610,000 clones listed, approximately 96% are singletons. CD45RO-negative CD8 cells positively selected for CCR7 made up the naive population, which excluded terminally differentiated effector memory CD45RA+ cells. The sequence was collected from a woman in her 30s in good health. The sequencing input was naive CD8+ T cells sorted from blood.

The CDR3 sequence is CASSLVGRGAYEQYF. The DNA for the CDR3 is TGTGCCAGCAGTTTGGTCGGGAGGGGCGCCTACGAGCAGTACTTC. V gene TRBV28 combines with J gene TRBJ2-7; TRBD2 agrees at 8 bases. CDR1 is MDHEN and CDR2 is SYDVKM in the germline V gene. After removal of 3 bases from V and 2 bases from J, the junction contained 6 bases not matched to a gene. The CDR3 is 15 residues long.